A single sample is the source of the 7 T cell receptor beta chains below, sequenced in a study of T-cell memory formation after mild COVID-19. Each CDR3 protein gets one entry after TCRdb re-called the 5' RACE reads with MiXCR. Of 400,000 to 500,000 distinct CDR3 sequences listed, approximately 20% are singletons. The sequencing sample was made of PBMCs or a T cell subset sorted from them (not recorded which). All receptors come from an adult woman who had mild COVID-19 (a few samples of this study predate the infection). Cell type and time point are not known.

This clonotype came up a few times. This chain uses TRBV20-1 with TRBJ1-6, with 7 nucleotides matching TRBD1. The germline V gene encodes CDR1 DFQATT and CDR2 SNEGSKA (reference sequence). The CDR3 is made up of 16 amino acids. The junction had 10 bases not matched to a gene; V was cut back by 1 base and J by 7 bases. CDR3 sequence (DNA): TGCAGTGCTAGAGGTCGCGGTGACAGGGACAATTCACCCCTCCACTTT. Its protein product is CSARGRGDRDNSPLHF.

This CDR3 reads CASSPRGTNQPQHF. CDR3 DNA: TGTGCCAGCAGCCCGCGAGGGACCAATCAGCCCCAGCATTTT. V gene TRBV7-9 combines with J gene TRBJ1-5, with D possibly TRBD1 on 5 matching bases. The V and J ends lost 5 bases and 3 bases respectively, with 11 bases between them. Germline-derived CDR1 and CDR2 are SEHNR and FQNEAQ (reference sequence). This CDR3 is built from 14 residues. Full variable domain (missing parts from reference TRBV7-9 and TRBJ1-5): DTGVSQNPRHKITKRGQNVTFRCDPISEHNRLYWYRQTLGQGPEFLTYFQNEAQLEKSRLLSDRFSAERPKGSFSTLEIQRTEQGDSAMYLCASSPRGTNQPQHFGDGTRLSIL.

CDR3 in DNA: TGTGCCAGCGGGGCTCGAACTGAAGCTTTCTTT. Translated: CASGARTEAFF. V usage is TRBV3-1 and J usage is TRBJ1-1, with a possible D match to TRBD1 (5 bases). The germline CDR1 and CDR2 sequences are LGHDT and YNNKEL (reference sequence). V dropped 8 bases and J dropped 5 bases, with 9 bases sitting between them. The CDR3 extends over 11 amino acids.

The rearrangement links TRBV12-3 or TRBV12-4 to TRBJ1-2, with TRBD1 matching 8 bases. This CDR3 comprises 13 residues. Germline trimming cut 2 bases from V and 5 bases from J; bases unmatched to any gene: 1. DNA of the CDR3: TGTGCCAGCAGTTTACACAGGGGGTATGGCTACACCTTC. Its translation: CASSLHRGYGYTF.

This chain connects TRBV11-2 to TRBJ2-1; the match to TRBD2 covers 8 bases. The trim removed 6 bases at V and 7 bases at J, leaving 11 bases unmatched. The CDR3 has 15 residues. The germline V gene encodes CDR1 SGHAT and CDR2 FQNNGV. In DNA, the CDR3 is TGTGCCAGCAGGACGGTGGGGACTAGTAGGAATGAGCAGTTCTTC. It is translated as CASRTVGTSRNEQFF.

This clonotype was seen a handful of times. The chain uses TRBV7-9 and TRBJ1-1; 7 bases align to TRBD1. After removal of 5 bases from V and 6 bases from J, the junction contained 9 bases not matched to a gene. The CDR3 loop spans 14 amino acids. Germline CDR1 and CDR2: SEHNR and FQNEAQ (reference sequence). Here the CDR3 DNA reads TGTGCCAGCAGCGATTCAGGGGGGTGGGCTGAAGCTTTCTTT. Translated: CASSDSGGWAEAFF.

The gene calls are TRBV20-1 and TRBJ2-3; 7 nucleotides align to TRBD2. This CDR3 has 17 residues. In germline, CDR1 is DFQATT, CDR2 SNEGSKA (reference sequence). V gave up 0 bases and J gave up 2 bases; unmatched junction bases: 11. The CDR3 nucleotides read TGCAGTGCTAGAGATTTGCGGGCTAGCGGATACACAGATACGCAGTATTTT. It specifies CSARDLRASGYTDTQYF.